These 3 T cell receptor beta chains came from one sample sequenced in a study of shared clonotypes between healthy human individuals. Naive CD8 cells lacked CD45RO and underwent positive selection for CCR7, leaving out terminally differentiated effector memory CD45RA+ cells. Profiled with immunoSEQ multiplex PCR; TCRdb holds only in-frame clones, not every one. The data show roughly 2,000,000 clones, over 85% seen once. Sequencing input: naive CD8+ T cells sorted from blood. Source of these receptors: a man aged 18 to 30 in good health.

In this sample, this clone turned up once. The rearrangement uses TRBV6-6 and TRBJ2-1; perhaps TRBD1 as D (7 bases). The length of the CDR3 is 13 residues. V was cut by 2 bases and J by 15 bases, with 17 bases left in between. The germline gives CDR1 MNHNY, CDR2 SVGAGI (reference sequence). CDR3 coding DNA: TGTGCCAGCAGTTACAGGGGGCTCGCGGAGGGGTTCTTC. Protein product: CASSYRGLAEGFF.

As DNA, the CDR3 is TGTGCCAGCAGCTTAGAGTCTGGGGCCGAAGAAAAACTGTTTTTT. Translated, it gives CASSLESGAEEKLFF. This chain links TRBV7-9 with TRBJ1-4; D is possibly TRBD1 (5 bases). The germline V gene encodes CDR1 SEHNR and CDR2 FQNEAQ (reference sequence). The CDR3 sequence is 15 residues long. Deletions cut 1 base from V and 8 bases from J, with 14 bases between.

The chain carries TRBV30 and TRBJ1-3; tentative D call: TRBD1 (5 bases). V lost 5 bases and J 0 bases, leaving 8 bases between the germline ends. The CDR3 extends over 13 amino acids. Germline V gene sequence: CDR1 GTSNPN, CDR2 SVGIG (reference sequence). CDR3 in DNA: TGTGCCTGGGACAGCGACTCTGGAAACACCATATATTTT. This sequence encodes CAWDSDSGNTIYF.